The entry below describes one T cell receptor (beta chain). The antigen is undetermined. The sample originates from a study of cytomegalovirus exposure and HLA in healthy donors. Whole-study findings and limits: The only immune exposure information that was available was CMV serostatus. Researchers reported from a later analysis that most CMV-associated TCR beta chains appeared HLA-restricted. The study assumed roughly uniform donor sequencing depth for presence/absence analyses.

The germline V and J ends were trimmed by 5 bases and 2 bases, with 16 bases remaining between them. This CDR3 region has 16 residues. Germline lookup yields CDR1 SGHTA and CDR2 FQGNSA. Amplification used 60 Vbeta primers and 13 Jbeta primers. Data came from immunoSEQ multiplex PCR; TCRdb stores just in-frame clones and leaves some out. The sample records approximately 130,000 clones, approximately 84% being singletons. The sequenced sample consisted of PBMCs. This TCR came from a woman aged 40 to 50 in good health and CMV-seronegative. The rearrangement joins TRBV7-2 to TRBJ1-5; D remains unclear. As DNA, the CDR3 is TGTGCCAGCAGCCCTGGCGGATTTGGTCGCAATCAGCCCCAGCATTTT. Translating gives CASSPGGFGRNQPQHF.